The 23 T cell receptor beta chains given below trace back to one sample, sequenced in a study of T cells in localized non-small cell lung cancer. Sequenced by immunoSEQ multiplex PCR; TCRdb stores in-frame clones only, minus some. The sample yields about 59,000 clones, 70% to 90% seen once. This specimen consisted of peripheral blood, obtained before any cancer treatment. The origin of the receptors is a man aged 35 to 70 with stage I squamous cell lung carcinoma.

The V and J genes are TRBV6-6 and TRBJ2-7; 7 nucleotides align to TRBD1. J lost 3 bases, V lost 10 bases, and 9 bases had no gene match. CDR3 length: 13 residues. Germline CDR1 is MNHNY and CDR2 is SVGAGI (reference sequence). The DNA for the CDR3 is TGTGCCACCTCGGCCAACAGGGGCTACGAGCAGTACTTC. This sequence encodes CATSANRGYEQYF.

The chain couples TRBV30 to TRBJ2-7; possible D gene TRBD2, 6 bases. Germline V gene data show CDR1 as GTSNPN and CDR2 as SVGIG (reference sequence). The V end lost 3 bases, the J end lost 2 bases, and 14 bases lay between the germline ends. The CDR3 sequence is 14 residues long. In DNA, the CDR3 is TGTGCCTGGAGCCCCGGGACTGAAACCTACGAGCAGTACTTC. Protein: CAWSPGTETYEQYF.

The sample holds one count of this clone. V usage is TRBV28 and J usage is TRBJ2-1; D perhaps matches TRBD1 (6 bases). The germline V gene encodes CDR1 MDHEN and CDR2 SYDVKM. V was trimmed by 5 bases and J by 5 bases, leaving 22 bases between them. The CDR3 is 17 residues long. CDR3 amino acids: CASSPPGQTFINNEQFF. CDR3 DNA: TGTGCCAGCAGTCCGCCGGGACAAACCTTTATCAACAATGAGCAGTTCTTC.

The chain combines TRBV5-1 with TRBJ1-5; D call uncertain. The V end was cut by 0 bases, the J end by 5 bases, with 9 bases between. The CDR3 contains 14 residues. Germline V gives CDR1 SGHRS, CDR2 YFSETQ. CDR3 protein: CASSLEGRDQPQHF. The CDR3 DNA reads as TGCGCCAGCAGCTTGGAAGGGAGGGATCAGCCCCAGCATTTT.

About this clone itself: The junction departs from germline at one end; a sequencing error may be responsible. CDR3 residues: CASSFGQNNEQFF. In DNA, the CDR3 is TGTGCTAGCAGCTTTGGACAGAACAATGAGCAGTTCTTC. The chain combines TRBV7-7 with TRBJ2-1, with D perhaps matching TRBD1 (6 bases). This CDR3 has 13 amino acids. Germline CDR1 reads SSHAT; CDR2 reads FNYEAQ (reference sequence).

This chain connects TRBV7-2 to TRBJ1-1; D perhaps matches TRBD1 (5 bases). Trimming took 1 base from V and 5 from J, leaving 14 bases between them. Germline V gene lookup returns CDR1 SGHTA and CDR2 FQGNSA. There are 15 residues in the CDR3. CDR3 region: CASSLVRVGKTEAFF. The CDR3 DNA sequence: TGTGCCAGCAGCTTAGTCAGGGTCGGGAAGACTGAAGCTTTCTTT.

The genes are TRBV9 and TRBJ2-1; TRBD2 aligns across 8 bases. The CDR3 has 15 residues. V dropped 1 base and J dropped 4; count of bases not matched to a gene: 4. Looked up from germline, CDR1 is SGDLS and CDR2 is YYNGEE. The DNA of the CDR3 is TGTGCCAGCAGCGTACTTAGCGGGACTTACAATGAGCAGTTCTTC. It encodes CASSVLSGTYNEQFF. The full variable domain, rest sourced from reference TRBV9 and TRBJ2-1, is DSGVTQTPKHLITATGQRVTLRCSPRSGDLSVYWYQQSLDQGLQFLIQYYNGEERAKGNILERFSAQQFPDLHSELNLSSLELGDSALYFCASSVLSGTYNEQFFGPGTRLTVL.

The rearrangement uses TRBV9 and TRBJ2-7; possible D gene TRBD2, 6 bases. CDR1 is SGDLS, CDR2 YYNGEE, per germline. This CDR3 has 14 residues. Trimming took 3 bases from V and 0 from J, leaving 10 bases between them. The CDR3, as DNA: TGTGCCAGCAGCGCCCGGGAGTTCTCCTACGAGCAGTACTTC. Encoded protein: CASSAREFSYEQYF.

The rearrangement joins TRBV5-1 to TRBJ2-1; the match to TRBD2 covers 10 bases. The CDR3 covers 14 residues. Germline V gene sequence: CDR1 SGHRS, CDR2 YFSETQ. Trimming removed 0 bases from V and 9 bases from J; junction bases left unmatched: 3. CDR3 in amino acids: CASSLALAGLEQFF. The CDR3 region has the DNA TGCGCCAGCAGCTTGGCACTAGCGGGACTTGAGCAGTTCTTC.

The chain has TRBV11-2 and TRBJ2-5, with D possibly TRBD2 on 5 matching bases. Per the germline V gene, CDR1 is SGHAT and CDR2 is FQNNGV. The CDR3 loop spans 14 amino acids. V dropped 1 base and J dropped 4 bases, with 10 bases sitting between them. CDR3 nucleotides: TGTGCCAGCAGCTTAGGAGTCGGAGGAGAGACCCAGTACTTC. Encoded protein: CASSLGVGGETQYF.

J is TRBJ2-6 and V is TRBV7-3, with D possibly being TRBD1 (6 bases). CDR3 length: 16 amino acids. Trimming pared 4 bases from V and 2 bases from J, leaving 12 bases between. Germline loops: CDR1 SGHTA, CDR2 FQGTGA. CDR3 DNA sequence: TGTGCCAGCAGCTCTAGTGGGGGCGCTGGGGCCAACGTCCTGACTTTC. It is translated as CASSSSGGAGANVLTF.

The chain recombines TRBV6-1 with TRBJ2-1, with 7 bases that match TRBD1. Germline loops: CDR1 MNHNS, CDR2 SASEGT. Germline trimming cut 8 bases from V and 5 bases from J; bases unmatched to any gene: 12. This CDR3 contains 15 residues. The CDR3 coding sequence is TGTGCCAGCGATTGGGAACAGGGGAAGGACAATGAGCAGTTCTTC. It encodes CASDWEQGKDNEQFF.

A few counts support this clone. The chain uses TRBV30 and TRBJ1-5; D remains ambiguous. Germline V gene data show CDR1 as GTSNPN and CDR2 as SVGIG (reference sequence). V dropped 1 base and J dropped 4 bases, with 8 bases sitting between them. The CDR3 is 13 residues long. The CDR3: CAWSEISNQPQHF. DNA for the CDR3: TGTGCCTGGAGTGAAATCTCTAATCAGCCCCAGCATTTT.

This clone was counted once. This rearrangement joins TRBV29-1 to TRBJ1-2, with 7 nucleotides matching TRBD1. CDR1 is SQVTM, CDR2 ANQGSEA, per germline. With V trimmed by 7 bases and J by 4 bases, 12 bases remained unmatched. The length of the CDR3 is 14 residues. The CDR3: CSGLGGQEIYGYTF. For the CDR3, the DNA is TGCAGCGGCCTCGGCGGACAGGAGATCTATGGCTACACCTTC. The whole variable domain, remainder taken from reference TRBV29-1 and TRBJ1-2, is SAVISQKPSRDICQRGTSLTIQCQVDSQVTMMFWYRQQPGQSLTLIATANQGSEATYESGFVIDKFPISRPNLTFSTLTVSNMSPEDSSIYLCSGLGGQEIYGYTFGSGTRLTVV.

The V call is TRBV7-6, the J call TRBJ2-1; tentatively, D is TRBD1 or TRBD2 (5 bases each). Germline V gene sequence: CDR1 SGHVS, CDR2 FNYEAQ. There are 11 residues in the CDR3. V was pared by 8 bases and J by 9 bases, with 11 bases between. CDR3: CASRTGPEQFF. The DNA for the CDR3 is TGTGCCAGCCGGACGGGACCTGAGCAGTTCTTC. The full variable domain, with the rest looked up from reference TRBV7-6 and TRBJ2-1, is GAGVSQSPRYKVTKRGQDVALRCDPISGHVSLYWYRQALGQGPEFLTYFNYEAQQDKSGLPNDRFSAERPEGSISTLTIQRTEQRDSAMYRCASRTGPEQFFGPGTRLTVL.

The J gene is TRBJ2-1, the V gene TRBV4-2; D might be TRBD2 (7 bases). Trimming left V 4 bases short and J 7 bases short, with 17 bases between. The germline CDR1 and CDR2 sequences are LGHNA and YNFKEQ. The CDR3 length is 15 residues. CDR3 residues: CASSLGGAGENEQFF. CDR3 DNA: TGTGCCAGCAGCCTGGGGGGGGCGGGAGAAAATGAGCAGTTCTTC.

The CDR3 nucleotides read TGTGCCAGCAGTGAAATTAACTGGACAGATACGCAGTATTTT. Its protein product is CASSEINWTDTQYF. V gene TRBV6-1 combines with J gene TRBJ2-3; D is ambiguous. Germline CDR1 and CDR2: MNHNS and SASEGT. The CDR3 runs to 14 residues. Trimming pared 2 bases from V and 3 bases from J, leaving 9 bases between.

The rearrangement links TRBV28 to TRBJ2-3, with 7 bases that match TRBD2. Germline trimming cut 6 bases from V and 1 base from J; bases unmatched to any gene: 13. From germline, CDR1 is MDHEN and CDR2 SYDVKM. The CDR3 sequence is 17 residues long. The CDR3 reads CASRKGDYRMGTDTQYF. The CDR3, as DNA: TGTGCCAGCAGGAAAGGGGACTACAGGATGGGCACAGATACGCAGTATTTT.

Remarks on this clone: This CDR3 is also generated by other DNA sequences in the sample. The chain is built from TRBV4-2 and TRBJ2-7; TRBD1 aligns across 9 bases. V lost 3 bases, J lost 2 bases, and 5 bases stayed unmatched. Germline V gives CDR1 LGHNA, CDR2 YNFKEQ. There are 15 residues in the CDR3. CDR3 sequence: CASSQVRDRAYEQYF. Written as DNA, the CDR3 is TGTGCCAGCAGCCAGGTCCGGGACAGGGCCTACGAGCAGTACTTC.

The V call is TRBV7-3, the J call TRBJ2-1, with D tentatively TRBD2 (5 bases). The CDR3 length is 15 residues. Germline V gene data show CDR1 as SGHTA and CDR2 as FQGTGA. V lost 1 base and J 8 bases, leaving 15 bases between the germline ends. CDR3: CASSLSLANIDEQFF. The CDR3 DNA reads TGTGCCAGCAGCTTAAGTCTAGCAAATATCGATGAGCAGTTCTTC. The whole variable domain, filled in from reference TRBV7-3 and TRBJ2-1, reads GAGVSQTPSNKVTEKGKYVELRCDPISGHTALYWYRQSLGQGPEFLIYFQGTGAADDSGLPNDRFFAVRPEGSVSTLKIQRTERGDSAVYLCASSLSLANIDEQFFGPGTRLTVL.

The chain couples TRBV19 to TRBJ2-1, with D perhaps matching TRBD2 (6 bases). There are 17 residues in the CDR3. Germline V gene lookup returns CDR1 LNHDA and CDR2 SQIVND (reference sequence). V was cut by 3 bases and J by 0 bases, with 15 bases left in between. CDR3 residues: CASSIRDFTSSYNEQFF. In nucleotides, the CDR3 is TGTGCCAGTAGTATCAGGGACTTCACCAGCTCCTACAATGAGCAGTTCTTC.

V usage is TRBV5-5 and J usage is TRBJ2-1, with a weak D call TRBD2 (7 bases). The V end lost 4 bases, the J end lost 3 bases, and 20 bases lay between the germline ends. The CDR3 spans 17 residues. Germline V gene data show CDR1 as SGHKS and CDR2 as YYEKEE (reference sequence). Here the CDR3 reads CASSLAGGGSYYNEQFF. In DNA form, the CDR3 reads TGTGCCAGCAGCCTCGCCGGGGGCGGGAGCTACTACAATGAGCAGTTCTTC.

The genes are TRBV5-1 and TRBJ2-7, with no clear D. The ends were cut back, 3 bases at V and 7 bases at J, with 14 bases in the middle. CDR3 length equals 13 residues. The germline gives CDR1 SGHRS, CDR2 YFSETQ. The CDR3: CASSYGPAGEQYF. DNA of the CDR3: TGCGCCAGCAGCTACGGACCTGCTGGGGAGCAGTACTTC. The entire variable domain, with the rest obtained from reference TRBV5-1 and TRBJ2-7, is as follows: KAGVTQTPRYLIKTRGQQVTLSCSPISGHRSVSWYQQTPGQGLQFLFEYFSETQRNKGNFPGRFSGRQFSNSRSEMNVSTLELGDSALYLCASSYGPAGEQYFGPGTRLTVT.